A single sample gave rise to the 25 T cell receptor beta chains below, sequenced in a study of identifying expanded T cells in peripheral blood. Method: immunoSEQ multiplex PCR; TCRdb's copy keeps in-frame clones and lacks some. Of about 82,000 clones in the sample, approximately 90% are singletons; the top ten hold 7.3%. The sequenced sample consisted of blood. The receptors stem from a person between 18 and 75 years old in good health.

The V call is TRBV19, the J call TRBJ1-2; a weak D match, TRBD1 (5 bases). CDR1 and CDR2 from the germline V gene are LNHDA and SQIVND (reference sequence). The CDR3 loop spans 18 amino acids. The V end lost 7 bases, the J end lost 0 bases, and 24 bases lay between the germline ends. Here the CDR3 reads CASTLLGHLGRANYGYTF. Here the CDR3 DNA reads TGTGCCAGTACCCTATTGGGGCACTTGGGCAGGGCTAACTATGGCTACACCTTC.

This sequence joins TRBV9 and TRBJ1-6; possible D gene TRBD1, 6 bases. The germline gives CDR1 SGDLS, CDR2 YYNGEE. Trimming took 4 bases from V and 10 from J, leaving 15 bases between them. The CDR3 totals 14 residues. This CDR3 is CASSPQQGASPLHF. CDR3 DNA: TGTGCCAGCAGCCCCCAACAGGGTGCGTCACCCCTCCACTTT.

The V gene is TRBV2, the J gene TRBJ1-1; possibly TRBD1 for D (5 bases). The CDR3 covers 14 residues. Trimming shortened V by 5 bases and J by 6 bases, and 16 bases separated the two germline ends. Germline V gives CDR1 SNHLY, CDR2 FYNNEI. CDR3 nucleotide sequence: TGTGCCAGCAGTACGGGACTCGTTCCTCCTGAAGCTTTCTTT. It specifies CASSTGLVPPEAFF.

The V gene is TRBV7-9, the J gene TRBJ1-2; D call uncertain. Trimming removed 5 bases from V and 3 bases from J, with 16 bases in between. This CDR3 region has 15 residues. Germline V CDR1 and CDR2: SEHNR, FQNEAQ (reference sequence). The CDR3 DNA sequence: TGTGCCAGCAGCGGGGTGGGTATGGGCGACTATGGCTACACCTTC. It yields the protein CASSGVGMGDYGYTF.

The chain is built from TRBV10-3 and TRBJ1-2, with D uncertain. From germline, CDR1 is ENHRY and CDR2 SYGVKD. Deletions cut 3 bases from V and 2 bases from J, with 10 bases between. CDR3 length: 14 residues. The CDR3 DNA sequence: TGTGCCATCAGTGAATGGAATACCAACTATGGCTACACCTTC. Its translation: CAISEWNTNYGYTF.

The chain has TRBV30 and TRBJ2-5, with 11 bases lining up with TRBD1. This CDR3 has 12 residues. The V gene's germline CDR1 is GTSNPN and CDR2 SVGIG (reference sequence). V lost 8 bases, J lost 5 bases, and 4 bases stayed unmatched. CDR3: CARGQGAETQYF. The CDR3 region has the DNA TGTGCCCGCGGACAGGGGGCCGAGACCCAGTACTTC.

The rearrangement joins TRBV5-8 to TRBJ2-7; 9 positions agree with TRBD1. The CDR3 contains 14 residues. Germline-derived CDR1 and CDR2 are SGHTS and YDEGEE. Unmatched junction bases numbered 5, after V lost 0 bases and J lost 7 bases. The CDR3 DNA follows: TGTGCCAGCAGCTTGGGGGACAGGGTTCAAGAGCAGTACTTC. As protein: CASSLGDRVQEQYF.

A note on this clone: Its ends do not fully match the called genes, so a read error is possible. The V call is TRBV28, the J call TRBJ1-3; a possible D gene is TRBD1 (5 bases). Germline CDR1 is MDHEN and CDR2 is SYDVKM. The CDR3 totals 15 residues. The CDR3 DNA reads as TGTGCCAGCAGTTCATCCGGGGCCTCTGGTAACACCATATATTTT. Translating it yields CASSSSGASGNTIYF.

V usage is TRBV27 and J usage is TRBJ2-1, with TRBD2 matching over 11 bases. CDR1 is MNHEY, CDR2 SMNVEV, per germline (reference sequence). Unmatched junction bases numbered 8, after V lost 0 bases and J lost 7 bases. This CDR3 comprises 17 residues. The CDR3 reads CASSLSLTSGMRNEQFF. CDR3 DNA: TGTGCCAGCAGTTTATCGTTGACTAGCGGGATGAGGAATGAGCAGTTCTTC.

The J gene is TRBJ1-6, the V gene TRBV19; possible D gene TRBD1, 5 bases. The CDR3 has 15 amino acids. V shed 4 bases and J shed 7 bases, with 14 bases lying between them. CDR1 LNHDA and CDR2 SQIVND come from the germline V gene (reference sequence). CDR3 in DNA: TGTGCCAGTAGTACTCGGGACGGTGGAAATTCACCCCTCCACTTT. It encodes CASSTRDGGNSPLHF.

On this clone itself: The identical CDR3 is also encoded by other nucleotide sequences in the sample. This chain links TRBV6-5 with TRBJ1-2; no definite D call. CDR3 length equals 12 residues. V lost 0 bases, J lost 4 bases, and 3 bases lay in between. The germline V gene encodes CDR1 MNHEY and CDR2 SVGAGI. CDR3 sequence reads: CASSYSGYGYTF. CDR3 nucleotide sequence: TGTGCCAGCAGTTACTCAGGCTATGGCTACACCTTC.

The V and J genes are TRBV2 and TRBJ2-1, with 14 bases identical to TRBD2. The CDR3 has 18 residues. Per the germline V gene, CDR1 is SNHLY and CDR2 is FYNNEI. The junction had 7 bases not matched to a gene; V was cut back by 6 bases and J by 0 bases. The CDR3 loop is CASSPGTSGGASYNEQFF. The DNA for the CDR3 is TGTGCCAGCAGCCCCGGGACTAGCGGGGGTGCCTCCTACAATGAGCAGTTCTTC.

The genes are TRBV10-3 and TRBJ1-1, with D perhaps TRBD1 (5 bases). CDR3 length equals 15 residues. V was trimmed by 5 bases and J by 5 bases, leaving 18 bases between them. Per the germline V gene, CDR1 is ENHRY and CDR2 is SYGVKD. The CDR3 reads CAISSRDVRGTEAFF. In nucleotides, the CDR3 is TGTGCCATCAGTTCGCGGGACGTTCGAGGGACTGAAGCTTTCTTT.

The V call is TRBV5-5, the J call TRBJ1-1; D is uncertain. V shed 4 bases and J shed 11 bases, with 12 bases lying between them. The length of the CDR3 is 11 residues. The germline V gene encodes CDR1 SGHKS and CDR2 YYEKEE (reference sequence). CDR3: CASSAYGKAFF. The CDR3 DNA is TGTGCCAGCAGCGCTTACGGAAAGGCTTTCTTT.

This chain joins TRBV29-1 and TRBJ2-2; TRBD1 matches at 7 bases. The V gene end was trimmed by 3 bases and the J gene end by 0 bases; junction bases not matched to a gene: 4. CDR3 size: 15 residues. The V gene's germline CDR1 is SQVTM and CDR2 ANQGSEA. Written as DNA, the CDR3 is TGCAGCGTTGATGCGACAGGGTCGAACACCGGGGAGCTGTTTTTT. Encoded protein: CSVDATGSNTGELFF.

Written as DNA, the CDR3 is TGCGCCAGCAGCTTTTCGCGGGGGAGCACAGATACGCAGTATTTT. Encoded protein: CASSFSRGSTDTQYF. The V and J genes are TRBV5-1 and TRBJ2-3; 7 bases line up with TRBD2. J lost 0 bases, V lost 2 bases, and 3 bases had no gene match. Germline CDR1 reads SGHRS; CDR2 reads YFSETQ. The CDR3 totals 15 residues. Full variable domain (missing parts from reference TRBV5-1 and TRBJ2-3): KAGVTQTPRYLIKTRGQQVTLSCSPISGHRSVSWYQQTPGQGLQFLFEYFSETQRNKGNFPGRFSGRQFSNSRSEMNVSTLELGDSALYLCASSFSRGSTDTQYFGPGTRLTVL.

As DNA, the CDR3 is TGTGCCATCAGTGAGGAGCCTAGCGGGAGCAGGAATGAGCAGTTCTTC. Translation gives CAISEEPSGSRNEQFF. The chain combines TRBV10-3 with TRBJ2-1; 10 bases are shared with TRBD2. Germline V gene sequence: CDR1 ENHRY, CDR2 SYGVKD. The CDR3 is made up of 16 amino acids. J gave up 7 bases and V 2 bases, and 8 bases lay outside the gene matches.

CDR3 in amino acids: CASSFGDQETQYF. The CDR3, as DNA: TGTGCCAGCAGCTTCGGGGACCAAGAGACCCAGTACTTC. The chain combines TRBV7-7 with TRBJ2-5; D is perhaps TRBD2 (5 bases). Per the germline V gene, CDR1 is SSHAT and CDR2 is FNYEAQ (reference sequence). Trimming took 3 bases from V and 0 from J, leaving 5 bases between them. This CDR3 comprises 13 residues.

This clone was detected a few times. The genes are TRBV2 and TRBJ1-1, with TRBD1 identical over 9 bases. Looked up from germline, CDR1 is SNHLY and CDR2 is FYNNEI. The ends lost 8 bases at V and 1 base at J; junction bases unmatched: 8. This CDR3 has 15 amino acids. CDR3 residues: CASGGTGRRNTEAFF. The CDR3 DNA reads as TGTGCCAGCGGCGGGACAGGGAGAAGGAACACTGAAGCTTTCTTT.

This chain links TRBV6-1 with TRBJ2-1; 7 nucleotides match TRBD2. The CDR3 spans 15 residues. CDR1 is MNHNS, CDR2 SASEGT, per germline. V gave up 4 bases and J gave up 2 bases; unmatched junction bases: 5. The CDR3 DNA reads TGTGCCAGCAGTGGGCGGGGGATCCCCTACAATGAGCAGTTCTTC. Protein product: CASSGRGIPYNEQFF.

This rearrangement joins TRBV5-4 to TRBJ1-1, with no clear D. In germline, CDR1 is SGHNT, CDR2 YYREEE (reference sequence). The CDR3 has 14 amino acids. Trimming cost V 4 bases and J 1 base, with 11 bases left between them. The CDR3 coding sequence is TGTGCCAGCAGCCGGACCCCCCAGAACACTGAAGCTTTCTTT. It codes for CASSRTPQNTEAFF. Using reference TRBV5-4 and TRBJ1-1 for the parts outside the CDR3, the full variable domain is ETGVTQSPTHLIKTRGQQVTLRCSSQSGHNTVSWYQQALGQGPQFIFQYYREEENGRGNFPPRFSGLQFPNYSSELNVNALELDDSALYLCASSRTPQNTEAFFGQGTRLTVV.

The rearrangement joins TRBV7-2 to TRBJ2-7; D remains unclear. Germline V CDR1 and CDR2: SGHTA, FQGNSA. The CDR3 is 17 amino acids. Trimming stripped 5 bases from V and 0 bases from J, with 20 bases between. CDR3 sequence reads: CASSPQPPTRSSYEQYF. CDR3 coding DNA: TGTGCCAGCAGCCCCCAGCCGCCCACCAGGTCCTCCTACGAGCAGTACTTC.

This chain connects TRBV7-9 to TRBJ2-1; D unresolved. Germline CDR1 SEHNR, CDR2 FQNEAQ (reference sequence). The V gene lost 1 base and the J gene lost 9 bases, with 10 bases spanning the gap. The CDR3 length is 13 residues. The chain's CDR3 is CASSLVRSGEQFF. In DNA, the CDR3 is TGTGCCAGCAGCTTAGTCAGGTCGGGTGAGCAGTTCTTC.

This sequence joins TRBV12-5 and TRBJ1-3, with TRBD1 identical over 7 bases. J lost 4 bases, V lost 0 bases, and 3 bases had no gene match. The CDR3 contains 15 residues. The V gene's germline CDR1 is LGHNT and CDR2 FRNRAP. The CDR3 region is CASGLVQTGGNTIYF. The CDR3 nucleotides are TGTGCTAGTGGTTTGGTACAGACAGGGGGAAACACCATATATTTT.

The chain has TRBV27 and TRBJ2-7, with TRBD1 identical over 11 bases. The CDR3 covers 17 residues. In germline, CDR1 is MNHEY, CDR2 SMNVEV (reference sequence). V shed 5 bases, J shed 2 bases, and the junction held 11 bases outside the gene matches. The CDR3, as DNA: TGTGCCAGCAGTACGGGACAGGGGGGGCGTCTCACCTACGAGCAGTACTTC. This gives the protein CASSTGQGGRLTYEQYF.